The present TCR beta chain was sequenced within a study of chemoradiotherapy in HPV16-positive cancers. The data were produced by immunoSEQ multiplex PCR, yet TCRdb's version contains in-frame clones alone and is incomplete. The sample gives around 30,000 clones, around 92% of which show up once; 3.5% to 4% is in the top ten. Germline-derived CDR1 and CDR2 are SGHRS and YFSETQ. The CDR3 has 13 residues. Trimming removed 3 bases from V and 4 bases from J; junction bases left unmatched: 1. The clonotype originates from a human donor with HPV-associated anogenital cancer. This chain uses TRBV5-1 with TRBJ1-3; 7 bases are a match to TRBD1. The material sequenced was blood, taken from a patient who underwent chemoradiotherapy. Here the CDR3 reads CASSSDRGNTIYF. The CDR3 nucleotides are TGCGCCAGCAGCTCGGACAGGGGAAACACCATATATTTT. Looking up the rest from reference TRBV5-1 and TRBJ1-3 gives the full variable domain: KAGVTQTPRYLIKTRGQQVTLSCSPISGHRSVSWYQQTPGQGLQFLFEYFSETQRNKGNFPGRFSGRQFSNSRSEMNVSTLELGDSALYLCASSSDRGNTIYFGEGSWLTVV.